The 18 T cell receptor beta chains below come from one sample, sequenced in a study of CD8 T cells in ankylosing spondylitis. Whole-study results and caveats: A TCR beta motif of several highly homologous variants seemed to mark ankylosing spondylitis blood.

Each CDR3 protein gets one entry after TCRdb re-called the 5' RACE reads with MiXCR. The profile shows over 200,000 distinct CDR3 sequences, approximately 20% of them singletons. Their recognized antigens are unknown. Sample: blood, either unsorted or a sorted T cell fraction (not recorded which). Receptors were obtained from a male donor with ankylosing spondylitis.

This clonotype has only a few counts. The CDR3 DNA reads TGTGCCAGCAGCTCACCCGTTGTGACAGGGGGTAACAATGAGCAGTTCTTC. Protein: CASSSPVVTGGNNEQFF. The chain has TRBV7-9 and TRBJ2-1; 9 bases fit TRBD1. Germline loops: CDR1 SEHNR, CDR2 FQNEAQ (reference sequence). The V segment lost 4 bases and the J segment 5 bases; nucleotides outside the gene matches: 12. The CDR3 is made up of 17 amino acids.

This clonotype has more than one count but fewer than ten. The chain has TRBV2 and TRBJ2-5, with 8 bases fitting TRBD2. The CDR3 is made up of 16 amino acids. The germline CDR1 and CDR2 sequences are SNHLY and FYNNEI. Trimming removed 8 bases from V and 5 bases from J; junction bases left unmatched: 16. CDR3 region: CASQGLAKAFQETQYF. The CDR3, as DNA: TGTGCCAGCCAAGGACTAGCCAAGGCCTTCCAGGAGACCCAGTACTTC.

CDR3 nucleotides: TGCGCCAGCAGCCAAGATCGGGGACGCAGACTGGGTGAGCAGTACTTC. Protein: CASSQDRGRRLGEQYF. V is TRBV4-3 and J is TRBJ2-7, with D possibly being TRBD1 or TRBD2 (5 bases each). V lost 0 bases to trimming and J lost 7 bases, with 19 bases between them. The germline V gene has CDR1 LGHNA and CDR2 YSLEER. CDR3 length: 16 residues.

This clonotype turned up a few times. The chain is built from TRBV5-1 and TRBJ2-5; 9 bases map to TRBD1. The V gene's germline CDR1 is SGHRS and CDR2 YFSETQ. This CDR3 is built from 14 residues. After removal of 4 bases from V and 3 bases from J, the junction contained 4 bases not matched to a gene. CDR3 nucleotides: TGCGCCAGCAGCCGGTGGACAGGGGAAGAGACCCAGTACTTC. It codes for CASSRWTGEETQYF.

The table lists this clonotype with a few counts. The genes are TRBV20-1 and TRBJ2-7; 13 nucleotides line up with TRBD2. CDR1 DFQATT and CDR2 SNEGSKA come from the germline V gene (reference sequence). This CDR3 region has 19 residues. J was trimmed by 2 bases and V by 0 bases; bases with no gene match: 13. The CDR3 protein is CSARDRTGLAGPRTYEQYF. For the CDR3, the DNA is TGCAGTGCTAGAGATAGAACGGGACTAGCGGGACCCCGGACCTACGAGCAGTACTTC.

This clonotype appeared a few times. This chain connects TRBV5-1 to TRBJ2-5; 10 bases match TRBD2. The CDR3 runs 15 residues. V was pared by 0 bases and J by 5 bases, with 4 bases of the junction left unmatched. Germline CDR1 and CDR2: SGHRS and YFSETQ. The CDR3 loop is CASSLEGGLAETQYF. The DNA for the CDR3 is TGCGCCAGCAGCTTGGAGGGGGGACTAGCGGAGACCCAGTACTTC.

The J gene is TRBJ1-2, the V gene TRBV4-1; tentative D call: TRBD1 (5 bases). The length of the CDR3 is 15 residues. Trimming removed 0 bases from V and 0 bases from J, with 8 bases in between. CDR1 and CDR2 from the germline V gene are MGHRA and YSYEKL. The CDR3 bases are TGCGCCAGCAGCCAAGACAGGGATCCTAACTATGGCTACACCTTC. As protein: CASSQDRDPNYGYTF.

In its sample, this clonotype was seen many times. The gene calls are TRBV12-3 or TRBV12-4 and TRBJ2-5; D is unclear. Trimming took 3 bases from V and 3 from J, leaving 8 bases between them. This CDR3 has 13 residues. CDR3: CASSFLEEETQYF. The CDR3 DNA is TGTGCCAGCAGTTTTCTTGAGGAAGAGACCCAGTACTTC.

This clonotype turned up a few times. The rearrangement joins TRBV11-1 to TRBJ2-7; the D gene is possibly TRBD1 (7 bases). V lost 4 bases and J lost 3, with 16 bases in between. The germline V gene has CDR1 SGHAT and CDR2 FQDESV (reference sequence). The CDR3 consists of 15 residues. CDR3: CASSSPGGRYYEQYF. The CDR3, as DNA: TGTGCCAGCAGCTCCCCAGGGGGGAGATACTACGAGCAGTACTTC.

This clonotype showed up just a few times. The chain's CDR3 is CASSLSPQPQHF. CDR3 in DNA: TGTGCCAGCAGTCTCTCACCTCAGCCCCAGCATTTT. This chain links TRBV12-3 or TRBV12-4 with TRBJ1-5, with D unclear. The length of the CDR3 is 12 residues. Trimming shortened V by 5 bases and J by 6 bases, and 8 bases separated the two germline ends.

Only a few counts were recorded for this clonotype. This chain connects TRBV29-1 to TRBJ2-1, with no clear D. This CDR3 spans 11 amino acids. The V gene lost 3 bases and the J gene lost 3 bases, with 3 bases spanning the gap. Germline lookup yields CDR1 SQVTM and CDR2 ANQGSEA. The CDR3 loop is CSVDYYNEQFF. Written as DNA, the CDR3 is TGCAGCGTTGACTACTACAATGAGCAGTTCTTC.

The genes are TRBV27 and TRBJ2-3, with unresolved D. With 0 bases removed from V and 0 bases from J, the gap between germline ends came to 10 bases. Germline assignment: CDR1 MNHEY and CDR2 SMNVEV (reference sequence). The CDR3 consists of 16 residues. The CDR3 DNA sequence: TGTGCCAGCAGTTTATCGTACACCCCTAGCACAGATACGCAGTATTTT. Residues: CASSLSYTPSTDTQYF.

This clonotype was detected many times. V usage is TRBV29-1 and J usage is TRBJ2-3; D unclear. Germline V gives CDR1 SQVTM, CDR2 ANQGSEA. V was trimmed by 1 base and J by 3 bases, leaving 5 bases between them. There are 12 residues in the CDR3. CDR3 in DNA: TGCAGCGTTGAAGCGCCAACAGATACGCAGTATTTT. This encodes CSVEAPTDTQYF.

This clonotype was seen a few times. The genes are TRBV12-3 or TRBV12-4 and TRBJ2-7; D remains ambiguous. The ends were cut back, 2 bases at V and 4 bases at J, with 12 bases in the middle. CDR3 size: 14 residues. DNA of the CDR3: TGTGCCAGCAGTTTAAAGGCCAGGCGTTACGAGCAGTACTTC. This gives the protein CASSLKARRYEQYF.

This rearrangement joins TRBV28 to TRBJ2-1, with 9 positions matching TRBD2. This CDR3 contains 17 residues. CDR1 and CDR2 (germline): MDHEN, SYDVKM. The V and J ends lost 4 bases and 3 bases, in that order; junction bases with no gene match: 10. The CDR3 nucleotides are TGTGCCAGCAGTTGGCCCGAGACTAGCGGACGCTACAATGAGCAGTTCTTC. Translated, it gives CASSWPETSGRYNEQFF.

The chain links TRBV9 to TRBJ2-3; D perhaps matches TRBD2 (5 bases). Between the trimmed V and J ends, which lost 0 bases and 3 bases, there was a span of 14 bases. The CDR3 covers 16 residues. CDR1 and CDR2 from the germline V gene are SGDLS and YYNGEE. The CDR3 loop is CASSVERGRGTDTQYF. Here the CDR3 DNA reads TGTGCCAGCAGCGTAGAACGTGGGAGAGGAACAGATACGCAGTATTTT.

The rearrangement joins TRBV5-1 to TRBJ2-5, with 7 bases fitting TRBD2. J lost 0 bases, V lost 1 base, and 3 bases had no gene match. Looked up from germline, CDR1 is SGHRS and CDR2 is YFSETQ. The CDR3 spans 15 residues. The CDR3 DNA reads as TGCGCCAGCAGCTTGCGGGACTACCACCAAGAGACCCAGTACTTC. It encodes CASSLRDYHQETQYF.

This clonotype has just a few counts. This chain joins TRBV6-4 and TRBJ2-2, with D perhaps matching TRBD1 or TRBD2 (6 bases each). Per germline, CDR1 MRHNA and CDR2 SNTAGT. Trimming took off 0 bases at V and 4 bases at J, with 9 bases between the two ends. The CDR3 runs to 15 residues. DNA for the CDR3: TGTGCCAGCAGTGACTCGGGGGGCTTCACCGGGGAGCTGTTTTTT. This codes for CASSDSGGFTGELFF.